The entry below describes one T cell receptor beta chain. The data were obtained in a study of T cell responses to AZD1222 COVID-19 vaccine. The CDR3 contains 13 residues. V shed 5 bases and J 7 bases; nucleotides not matched to a gene: 7. Germline-derived CDR1 and CDR2 are SNHLY and FYNNEI. Clones were sequenced by immunoSEQ multiplex PCR, and TCRdb holds only the in-frame ones, with some missing. The sample records some 250,000 clones, 94% being singletons. Sequences were derived from peripheral blood, sampled 28 days after the second AZD1222 dose. The chain uses TRBV2 and TRBJ1-2, with TRBD1 matching 7 bases. The receptor was isolated from an adult who received the AZD1222 COVID-19 vaccine. For the CDR3, the DNA is TGTGCCAGCAGTTATGACAGGGTTGTTGGCTACACCTTC. As protein: CASSYDRVVGYTF.